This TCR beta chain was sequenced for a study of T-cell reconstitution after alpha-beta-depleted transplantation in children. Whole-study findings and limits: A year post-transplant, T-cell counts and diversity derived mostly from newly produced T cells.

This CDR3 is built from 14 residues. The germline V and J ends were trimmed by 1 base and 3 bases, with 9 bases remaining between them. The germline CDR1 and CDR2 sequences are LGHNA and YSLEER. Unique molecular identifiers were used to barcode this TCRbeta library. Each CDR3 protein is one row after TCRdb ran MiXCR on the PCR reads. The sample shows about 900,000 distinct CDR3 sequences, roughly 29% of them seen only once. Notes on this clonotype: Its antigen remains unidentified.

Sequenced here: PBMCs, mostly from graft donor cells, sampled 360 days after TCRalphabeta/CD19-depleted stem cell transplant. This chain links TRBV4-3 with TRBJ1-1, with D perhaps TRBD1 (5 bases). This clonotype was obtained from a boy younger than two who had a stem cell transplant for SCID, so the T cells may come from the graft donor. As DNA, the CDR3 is TGCGCCAGCAGCCAAGTAGTGGGGCACACTGAAGCTTTCTTT. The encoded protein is CASSQVVGHTEAFF.